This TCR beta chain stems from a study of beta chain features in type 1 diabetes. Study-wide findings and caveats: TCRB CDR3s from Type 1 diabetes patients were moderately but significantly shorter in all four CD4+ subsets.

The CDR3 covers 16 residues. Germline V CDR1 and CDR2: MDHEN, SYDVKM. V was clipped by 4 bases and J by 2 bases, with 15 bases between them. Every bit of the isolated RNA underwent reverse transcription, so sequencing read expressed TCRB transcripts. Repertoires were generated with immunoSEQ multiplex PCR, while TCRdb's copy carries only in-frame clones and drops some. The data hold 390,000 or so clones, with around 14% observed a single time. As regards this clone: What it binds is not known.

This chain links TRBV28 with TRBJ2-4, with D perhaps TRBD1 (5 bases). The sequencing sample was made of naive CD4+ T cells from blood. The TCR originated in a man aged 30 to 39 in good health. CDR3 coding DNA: TGTGCCAGCAGTTCCCCTGGGGCGAATACCAAAAACATTCAGTACTTC. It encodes CASSSPGANTKNIQYF.